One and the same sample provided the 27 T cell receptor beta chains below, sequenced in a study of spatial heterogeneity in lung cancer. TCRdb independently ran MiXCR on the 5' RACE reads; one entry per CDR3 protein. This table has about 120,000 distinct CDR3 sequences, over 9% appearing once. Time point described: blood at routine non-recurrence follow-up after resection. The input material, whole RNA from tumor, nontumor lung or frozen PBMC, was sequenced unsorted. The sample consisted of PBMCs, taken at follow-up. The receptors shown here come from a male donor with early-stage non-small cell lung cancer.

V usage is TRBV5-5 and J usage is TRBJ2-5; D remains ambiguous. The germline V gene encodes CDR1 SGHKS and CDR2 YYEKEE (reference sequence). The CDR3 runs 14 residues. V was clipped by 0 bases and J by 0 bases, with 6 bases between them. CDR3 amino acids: CASSLDNHQETQYF. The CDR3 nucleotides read TGTGCCAGCAGCTTGGACAATCACCAAGAGACCCAGTACTTC.

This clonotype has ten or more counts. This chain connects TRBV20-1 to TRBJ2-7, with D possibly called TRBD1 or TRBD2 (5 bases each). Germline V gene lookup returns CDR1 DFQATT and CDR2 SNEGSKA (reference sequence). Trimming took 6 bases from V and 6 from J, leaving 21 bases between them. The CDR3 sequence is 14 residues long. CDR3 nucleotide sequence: TGCAGTGCGCAAGACCGGGGCCGAGGCGCCGAGCAGTACTTC. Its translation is CSAQDRGRGAEQYF.

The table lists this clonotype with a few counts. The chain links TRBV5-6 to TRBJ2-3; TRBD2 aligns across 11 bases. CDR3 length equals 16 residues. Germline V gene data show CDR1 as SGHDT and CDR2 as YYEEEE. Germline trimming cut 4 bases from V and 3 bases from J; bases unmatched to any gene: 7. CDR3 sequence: CASSVLLAGETDTQYF. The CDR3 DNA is TGTGCCAGCAGCGTATTACTAGCGGGGGAAACAGATACGCAGTATTTT.

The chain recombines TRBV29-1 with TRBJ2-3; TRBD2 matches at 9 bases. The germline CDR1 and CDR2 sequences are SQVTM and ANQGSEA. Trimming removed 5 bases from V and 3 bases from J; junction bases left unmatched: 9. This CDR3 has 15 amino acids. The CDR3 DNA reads TGCAGCGTTACCCGTAGCGGGGGAGGTACAGATACGCAGTATTTT. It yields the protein CSVTRSGGGTDTQYF.

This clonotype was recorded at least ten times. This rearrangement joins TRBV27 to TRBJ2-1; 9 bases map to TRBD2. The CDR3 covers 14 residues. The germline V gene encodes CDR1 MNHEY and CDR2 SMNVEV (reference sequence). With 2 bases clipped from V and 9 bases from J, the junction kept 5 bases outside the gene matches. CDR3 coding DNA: TGTGCCAGCAGTTTAGTTAGCGGGGGTATTGAGCAGTTCTTC. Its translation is CASSLVSGGIEQFF.

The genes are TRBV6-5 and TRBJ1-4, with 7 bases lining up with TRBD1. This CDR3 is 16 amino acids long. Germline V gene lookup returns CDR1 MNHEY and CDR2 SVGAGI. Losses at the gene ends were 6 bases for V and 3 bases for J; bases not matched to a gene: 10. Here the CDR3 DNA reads TGTGCCAGCAGGCTGACGGGACAGCTCTCTAATGAAAAACTGTTTTTT. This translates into CASRLTGQLSNEKLFF.

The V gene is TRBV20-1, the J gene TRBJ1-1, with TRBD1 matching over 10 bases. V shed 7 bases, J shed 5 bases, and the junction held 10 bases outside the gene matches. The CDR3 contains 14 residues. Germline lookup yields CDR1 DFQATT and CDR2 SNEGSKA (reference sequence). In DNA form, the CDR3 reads TGCAGTGTCCGACAGGGGGCTATAATAACTGAAGCTTTCTTT. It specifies CSVRQGAIITEAFF.

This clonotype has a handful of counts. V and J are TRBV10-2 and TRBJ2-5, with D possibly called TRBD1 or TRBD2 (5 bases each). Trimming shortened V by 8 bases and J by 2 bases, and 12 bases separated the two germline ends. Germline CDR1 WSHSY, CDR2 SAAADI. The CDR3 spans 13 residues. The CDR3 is CASGRGGQETQYF. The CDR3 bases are TGCGCCAGCGGGCGTGGGGGTCAAGAGACCCAGTACTTC.

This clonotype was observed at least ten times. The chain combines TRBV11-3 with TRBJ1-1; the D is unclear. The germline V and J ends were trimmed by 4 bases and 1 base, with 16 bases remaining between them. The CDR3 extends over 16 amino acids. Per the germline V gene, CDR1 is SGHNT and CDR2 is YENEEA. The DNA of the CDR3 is TGTGCCAGCAGCTCGTACCCCGGATTTTCGAACACTGAAGCTTTCTTT. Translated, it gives CASSSYPGFSNTEAFF.

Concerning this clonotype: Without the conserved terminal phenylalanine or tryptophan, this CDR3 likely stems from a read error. The CDR3 reads CSVYTDTQYY. CDR3 in DNA: TGCAGCGTATACACAGATACGCAGTATTAT. The rearrangement uses TRBV29-1 and TRBJ2-3; D gene unclear. Trimming cost V 6 bases and J 2 bases, with 3 bases left between them. The germline CDR1 and CDR2 sequences are SQVTM and ANQGSEA. The CDR3 loop spans 10 amino acids.

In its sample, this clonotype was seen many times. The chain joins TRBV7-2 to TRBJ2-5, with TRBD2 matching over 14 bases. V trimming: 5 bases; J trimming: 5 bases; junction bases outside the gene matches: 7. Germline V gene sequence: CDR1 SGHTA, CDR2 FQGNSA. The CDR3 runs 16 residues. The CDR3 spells CASSRGLAGGGETQYF. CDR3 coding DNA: TGTGCCAGCAGCCGAGGACTAGCGGGGGGAGGGGAGACCCAGTACTTC.

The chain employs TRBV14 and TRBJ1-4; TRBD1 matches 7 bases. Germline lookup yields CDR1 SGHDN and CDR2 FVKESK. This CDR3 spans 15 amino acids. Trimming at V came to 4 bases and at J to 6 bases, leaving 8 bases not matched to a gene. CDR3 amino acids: CASSPRRQGDEKLFF. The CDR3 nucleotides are TGTGCCAGCAGCCCGCGGCGGCAGGGGGATGAAAAACTGTTTTTT.

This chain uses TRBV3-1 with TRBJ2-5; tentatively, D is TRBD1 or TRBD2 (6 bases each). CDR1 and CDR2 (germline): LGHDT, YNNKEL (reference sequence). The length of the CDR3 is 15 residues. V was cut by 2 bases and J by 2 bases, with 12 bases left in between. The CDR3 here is CASSQQGTSQETQYF. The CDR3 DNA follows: TGTGCCAGCAGCCAACAGGGGACTTCGCAAGAGACCCAGTACTTC.

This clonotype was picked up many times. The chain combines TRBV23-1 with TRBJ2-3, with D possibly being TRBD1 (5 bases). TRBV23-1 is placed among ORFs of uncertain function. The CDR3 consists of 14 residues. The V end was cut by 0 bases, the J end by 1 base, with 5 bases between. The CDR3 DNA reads TGCGCCAGCAGTCAATCGACAGGCACAGATACGCAGTATTTT. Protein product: CASSQSTGTDTQYF.

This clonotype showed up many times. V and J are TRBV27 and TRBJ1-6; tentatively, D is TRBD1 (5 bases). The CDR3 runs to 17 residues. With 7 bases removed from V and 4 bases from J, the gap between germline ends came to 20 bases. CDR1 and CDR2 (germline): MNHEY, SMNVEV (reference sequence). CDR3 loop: CASTQAGDGVYNSPLHF. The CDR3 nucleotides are TGTGCCAGCACCCAGGCGGGGGACGGGGTTTATAATTCACCCCTCCACTTT.

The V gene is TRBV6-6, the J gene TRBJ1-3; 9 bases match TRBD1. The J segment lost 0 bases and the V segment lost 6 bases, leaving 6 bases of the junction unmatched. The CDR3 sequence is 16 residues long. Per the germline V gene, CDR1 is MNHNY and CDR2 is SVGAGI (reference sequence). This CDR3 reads CASSPGTGPSGNTIYF. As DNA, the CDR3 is TGTGCCAGCAGCCCCGGGACAGGGCCCTCTGGAAACACCATATATTTT.

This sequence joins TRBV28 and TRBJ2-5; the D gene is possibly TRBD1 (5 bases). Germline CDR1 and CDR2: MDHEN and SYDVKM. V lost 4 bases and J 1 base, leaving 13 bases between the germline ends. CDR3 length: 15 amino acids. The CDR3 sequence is CASSSTPRAQETQYF. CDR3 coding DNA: TGTGCCAGCAGTTCCACCCCCAGGGCCCAAGAGACCCAGTACTTC.

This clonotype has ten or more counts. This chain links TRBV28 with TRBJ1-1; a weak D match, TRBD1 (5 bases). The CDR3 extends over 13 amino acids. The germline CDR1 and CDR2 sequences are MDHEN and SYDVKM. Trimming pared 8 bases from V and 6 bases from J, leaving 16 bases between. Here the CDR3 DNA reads TGTGCCAGCGGGCAGGGAATCCGGGCTGAAGCTTTCTTT. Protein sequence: CASGQGIRAEAFF.

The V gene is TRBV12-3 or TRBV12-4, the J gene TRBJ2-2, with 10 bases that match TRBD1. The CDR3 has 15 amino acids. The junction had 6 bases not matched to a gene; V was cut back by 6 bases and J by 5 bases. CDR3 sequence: CASSLRTGGTGELFF. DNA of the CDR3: TGTGCCAGCAGCCTCCGGACAGGGGGGACCGGGGAGCTGTTTTTT.

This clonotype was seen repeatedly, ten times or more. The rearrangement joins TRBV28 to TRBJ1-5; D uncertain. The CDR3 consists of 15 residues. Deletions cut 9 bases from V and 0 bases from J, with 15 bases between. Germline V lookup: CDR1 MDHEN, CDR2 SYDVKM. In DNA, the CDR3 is TGTGCCAGTAAACATTTCCGGGATAGCAATCAGCCCCAGCATTTT. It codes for CASKHFRDSNQPQHF.

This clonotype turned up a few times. DNA for the CDR3: TGTGCCAGCAGTCCCGGGACAGGGATAAACATTCAGTACTTC. This encodes CASSPGTGINIQYF. The chain combines TRBV28 with TRBJ2-4, with TRBD1 matching over 9 bases. This CDR3 has 14 amino acids. The junction had 5 bases not matched to a gene; V was cut back by 5 bases and J by 6 bases. CDR1 and CDR2 from the germline V gene are MDHEN and SYDVKM.

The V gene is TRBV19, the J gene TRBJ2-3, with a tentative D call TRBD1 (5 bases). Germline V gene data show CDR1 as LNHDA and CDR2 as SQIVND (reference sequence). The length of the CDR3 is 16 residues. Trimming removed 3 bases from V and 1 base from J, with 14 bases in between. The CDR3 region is CASSIDGQGRTDTQYF. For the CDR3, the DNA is TGTGCCAGTAGTATCGACGGGCAGGGTCGCACAGATACGCAGTATTTT.

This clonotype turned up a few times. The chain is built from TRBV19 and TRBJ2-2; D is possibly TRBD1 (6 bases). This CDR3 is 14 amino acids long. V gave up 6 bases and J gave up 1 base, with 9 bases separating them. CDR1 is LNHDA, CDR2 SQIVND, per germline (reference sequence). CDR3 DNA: TGTGCCAGTAGACAGGGCAGGAACACCGGGGAGCTGTTTTTT. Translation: CASRQGRNTGELFF.

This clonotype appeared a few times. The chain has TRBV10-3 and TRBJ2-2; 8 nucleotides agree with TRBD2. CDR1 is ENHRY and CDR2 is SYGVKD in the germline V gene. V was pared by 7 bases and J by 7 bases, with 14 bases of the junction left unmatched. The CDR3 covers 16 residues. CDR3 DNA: TGTGCCATCAACAGAGGGATAGCGGGGAGTCTCGGGGAGCTGTTTTTT. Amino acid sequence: CAINRGIAGSLGELFF.

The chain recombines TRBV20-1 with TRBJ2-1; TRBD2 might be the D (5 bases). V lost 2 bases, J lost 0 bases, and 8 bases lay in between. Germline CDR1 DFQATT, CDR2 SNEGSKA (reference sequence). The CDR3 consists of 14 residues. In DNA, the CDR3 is TGCAGTGCTAGACCGGGATTCTCCTACAATGAGCAGTTCTTC. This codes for CSARPGFSYNEQFF.

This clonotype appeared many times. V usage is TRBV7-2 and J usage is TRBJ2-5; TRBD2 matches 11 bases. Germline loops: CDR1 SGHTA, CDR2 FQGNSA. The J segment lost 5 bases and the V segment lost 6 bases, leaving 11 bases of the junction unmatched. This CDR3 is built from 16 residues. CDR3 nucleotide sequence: TGTGCCAGCAGTCTAGCGTCTAGCGGGGGGACCGAGACCCAGTACTTC. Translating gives CASSLASSGGTETQYF.

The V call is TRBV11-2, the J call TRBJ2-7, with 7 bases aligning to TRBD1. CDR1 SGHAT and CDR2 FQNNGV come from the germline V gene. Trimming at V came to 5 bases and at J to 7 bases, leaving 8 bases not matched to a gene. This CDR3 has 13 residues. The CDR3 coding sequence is TGTGCCAGCAGCCAAGGGGGCAATGGGGAGCAGTACTTC. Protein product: CASSQGGNGEQYF.